The rows below give T cell receptor beta chains drawn from one sample of a study of cytomegalovirus exposure and HLA in healthy donors. The method was immunoSEQ multiplex PCR; TCRdb's version includes in-frame clones alone and lacks a portion of them. The data contain roughly 120,000 clones, about 70% of them singletons. Specimen: PBMCs. All receptors come from a middle-aged woman in good health and CMV-seronegative. Each CDR3 is given with its conserved first and last residue. A D gene is named only where the DNA matches it firmly. The size of a clone is reported for some rows only, either as once, few or many, or as a class for expanded clones.

J	D	size	V	DNA	CDR3
TRBJ1-1	NA	NA	TRBV9	TGTGCCAGCAGCGCCGAGCTTTCGGAGGCTTTCTTT	CASSAELSEAFF
TRBJ1-6	NA	NA	TRBV11-1	TGTGCCAGCAGACTAGTGGCAGCATCAAATTCACCCCTCCACTTT	CASRLVAASNSPLHF
TRBJ1-2	TRBD1	NA	TRBV19	TGTGCCAGTAGTAGGGACAGAAGCTACACCTTC	CASSRDRSYTF
TRBJ1-1	NA	many	TRBV10-2	TGCGCCAGCAGCAGGACAGTGGTGAACACTGAAGCTTTCTTT	CASSRTVVNTEAFF
TRBJ2-7	TRBD2	few	TRBV18	TGTGCCAGCTCAGGACCCGCGGGGGCCTACGAGCAGTACTTC	CASSGPAGAYEQYF
TRBJ2-7	TRBD2	NA	TRBV2	TGTGCCAGCAGTGAAGAAGGAGCGGGAGGGCCCCACGAGCAGTACTTC	CASSEEGAGGPHEQYF
TRBJ2-1	NA	NA	TRBV29-1	TGCAGCGTTGCTCCGGTCTCCTACAATGAGCAGTTCTTC	CSVAPVSYNEQFF
TRBJ2-3	NA	NA	TRBV28	TGTGCCAGCAGTTTGGGAGTAGGCGCAGATACGCAGTATTTT	CASSLGVGADTQYF
TRBJ1-2	NA	NA	TRBV5-1	TGCGCCAGCAGCTTGGACCGACCCGGGGATGGCTACACCTTC	CASSLDRPGDGYTF
TRBJ2-1	TRBD2	NA	TRBV7-2	TGTGCCAGCAGCTTAGCGGGACTAGCGGGAGGCAATGAGCAGTTCTTC	CASSLAGLAGGNEQFF
TRBJ2-2	TRBD1	NA	TRBV18	TGTGCCAGCTCGCCCTCGGGACAGGGGACCGGGGAGCTGTTTTTT	CASSPSGQGTGELFF
TRBJ1-1	NA	NA	TRBV6-4	TGTGCCAGCAGTGACGGGGGGGTGAACACTGAAGCTTTCTTT	CASSDGGVNTEAFF
TRBJ2-3	NA	NA	TRBV4-1	TGCGCCAGCAGCCAAGAGGGCGGGCGGCGCACAGATACGCAGTATTTT	CASSQEGGRRTDTQYF
TRBJ2-2	NA	few	TRBV11-3	TGTGCCAGCAGCTCCCATGAGGCAGGGGCAACCGGGGAGCTGTTTTTT	CASSSHEAGATGELFF
TRBJ2-7	TRBD2	NA	TRBV5-4	TGTGCCAGCAGCCCCGGGGGGTCCTTCTACGAGCAGTACTTC	CASSPGGSFYEQYF
TRBJ1-5	NA	NA	TRBV7-8	TGTGCCAGCAGCTTATTTGCCCCGGGGAGATGGATGGGTCAGCCCCAGCATTTT	CASSLFAPGRWMGQPQHF
TRBJ2-7	TRBD2	NA	TRBV19	TGTGCCAGTAGTCGGGGGACTAGCGGAAGCTCCTACGAGCAGTACTTC	CASSRGTSGSSYEQYF
TRBJ2-1	TRBD2	NA	TRBV7-2	TGTGCCAGCAGCCAAATAACTAGCGGGATCCGCAATGAGCAGTTCTTC	CASSQITSGIRNEQFF
TRBJ2-1	TRBD2	once	TRBV5-4	TGTGCCAGCAGCGAAAGACTAGCGGGAGATTTCTATGAGCAGTTCTTC	CASSERLAGDFYEQFF
TRBJ2-3	TRBD1	NA	TRBV9	TGTGCCAGCAGCGTATTATCAGGGGGTATTGCAGATACGCAGTATTTT	CASSVLSGGIADTQYF
TRBJ1-6	NA	NA	TRBV28	TGTGCCAGCAGTCTACAGGGCCACCCCCTCCACTTT	CASSLQGHPLHF
TRBJ1-6	NA	few	TRBV7-8	TGTGCCAGCAGACCAGGGTTCAATCTTTCACCCCTCCACTTT	CASRPGFNLSPLHF
TRBJ2-7	TRBD2	NA	TRBV4-1	TGCGCCAGCAGCCGCGTCGACTGGGTAGGAGGACTAGCGGGAGGGGGGGAGCAGTACTTC	CASSRVDWVGGLAGGGEQYF
TRBJ2-3	NA	NA	TRBV27	TGTGCCAGCAGTACGGGATCAGTCCTCACAGATACGCAGTATTTT	CASSTGSVLTDTQYF
TRBJ1-4	TRBD1	NA	TRBV19	TGTGCCAGTACCCGACCGACAGGGAGAATTGAAAAACTGTTTTTT	CASTRPTGRIEKLFF
TRBJ1-1	NA	NA	TRBV28	TGTGCCAGCAGTTTCCAAACGACAGGAACTGAAGCTTTCTTT	CASSFQTTGTEAFF
TRBJ2-3	NA	NA	TRBV7-6	TGTGCCAGCAGCCCGCCTGGGTGGAATAGCCCAGATACGCAGTATTTT	CASSPPGWNSPDTQYF
TRBJ2-3	TRBD2	NA	TRBV7-3	TGTGCCAGCAGCCTTCAGCGGGGGACCACAGATACGCAGTATTTT	CASSLQRGTTDTQYF
TRBJ1-2	TRBD1	once	TRBV5-8	TGTGCCAGCAGCTTTAGGGACAGGGGGCGCGTAAACTATGGCTACACCTTC	CASSFRDRGRVNYGYTF
TRBJ1-5	TRBD1	NA	TRBV4-1	TGCGCCAGCAGTCGGACAGGACTTAGCAATCAGCCCCAGCATTTT	CASSRTGLSNQPQHF
TRBJ2-5	TRBD2	once	TRBV4-1	TGCGCCAGCAGCCTCACTAGCGGGGGGGCCTCAGAGACCCAGTACTTC	CASSLTSGGASETQYF
TRBJ2-3	TRBD2	NA	TRBV5-4	TGTGCCAGCAGCTCGGGGGGCGGGAGGGCCGCAGATACGCAGTATTTT	CASSSGGGRAADTQYF
TRBJ1-4	TRBD1	NA	TRBV6-5	TGTGCCAGCAGTTACGACCACGGACAGGGTGGGGAAAAACTGTTTTTT	CASSYDHGQGGEKLFF
TRBJ2-3	NA	NA	TRBV28	TGTGCCAGCAGTTTGCGACAGGCAGGGCCCCCAGGACAATGGGATACGCAGTATTTT	CASSLRQAGPPGQWDTQYF
TRBJ1-2	TRBD1	NA	TRBV4-3	TGCGCCAGCAGCCAAGATCCAGGGGGAATACAGGGCTACACCTTC	CASSQDPGGIQGYTF
TRBJ2-7	NA	NA	TRBV7-9	TGTGCCAGCAGCTCTCGATCCCATCGAGGGTACGAGCAGTACTTC	CASSSRSHRGYEQYF
TRBJ1-6	NA	NA	TRBV30	TGTGCCTGGAGTTTGGGCGACGCAAACTCACCCCTCCACTTT	CAWSLGDANSPLHF
TRBJ2-3	NA	NA	TRBV5-4	TGTGCCAGCAGCTTGAGGCGGTACACAGATACGCAGTATTTT	CASSLRRYTDTQYF
TRBJ2-5	NA	NA	TRBV5-5	TGTGCCAGCAGCCCAACCGGGAGTCAGGAGACCCAGTACTTC	CASSPTGSQETQYF
TRBJ1-3	NA	few	TRBV18	TGTGCCAGCTCATCTGACAGAACATCTGGAAACACCATATATTTT	CASSSDRTSGNTIYF
TRBJ2-3	NA	NA	TRBV9	TGTGCCAGCAGTCAAGGGAGGGCGGGGGCCAGCACAGATACGCAGTATTTT	CASSQGRAGASTDTQYF
TRBJ1-5	NA	NA	TRBV5-5	TGTGCCAGCAGCTCAGGGAATAGCAATCAGCCCCAGCATTTT	CASSSGNSNQPQHF
TRBJ2-1	TRBD1	NA	TRBV19	TGTGCCAGTAGTGTACCACTAGGCAGGGACAGCAATGAGCAGTTCTTC	CASSVPLGRDSNEQFF
TRBJ2-1	NA	once	TRBV5-6	TGTGCCAGCAGCTTGGGACTCCCTCACGAATACAATGAGCAGTTCTTC	CASSLGLPHEYNEQFF
TRBJ2-5	TRBD2	NA	TRBV5-5	TGTGCCAGCAGCTTGCGTACTAGCGGGGGGGTACAGGAGACCCAGTACTTC	CASSLRTSGGVQETQYF
TRBJ2-2	TRBD1	NA	TRBV5-1	TGCGCCAGCAGCTTGGCCGGGCTGGACAGGCCCGGGGAGCTGTTTTTT	CASSLAGLDRPGELFF
TRBJ1-6	NA	NA	TRBV18	TGTGCCAGCTCAAAGAACAGGGAGAATTCCTATAATTCACCCCTCCACTTT	CASSKNRENSYNSPLHF
TRBJ1-2	NA	NA	TRBV6-5	TGTGCCAGCAGTGCAGGGGTCCTTGTGCATGGCTACACCTTC	CASSAGVLVHGYTF
TRBJ2-1	NA	few	TRBV27	TGTGCCAGCAGTTTAGAAGGGCCCTGGGCGGGAAATGAGCAGTTCTTC	CASSLEGPWAGNEQFF
TRBJ2-2	TRBD1	NA	TRBV5-1	TGCGCCAGCAGCTGGACACTGGGACAGGGGTCTGGCGGGGAGCTGTTTTTT	CASSWTLGQGSGGELFF
TRBJ2-3	NA	few	TRBV28	TGTGCCAGCATTACGAGCGGGAGCACAGATACGCAGTATTTT	CASITSGSTDTQYF
TRBJ2-3	NA	NA	TRBV7-3	TGTGCCAGCAGCAACCAAGCCGCCCCGGATACGCAGTATTTT	CASSNQAAPDTQYF
TRBJ2-5	TRBD2	NA	TRBV7-9	TGTGCCAGCAGCCGCAAGCGGGAGGGATCCGGGGAGACCCAGTACTTC	CASSRKREGSGETQYF
TRBJ1-1	NA	NA	TRBV19	TGTGCCAGTAGTATATGGGGGCGCCAGGCGGAGGCTGAAGCTTTCTTT	CASSIWGRQAEAEAFF